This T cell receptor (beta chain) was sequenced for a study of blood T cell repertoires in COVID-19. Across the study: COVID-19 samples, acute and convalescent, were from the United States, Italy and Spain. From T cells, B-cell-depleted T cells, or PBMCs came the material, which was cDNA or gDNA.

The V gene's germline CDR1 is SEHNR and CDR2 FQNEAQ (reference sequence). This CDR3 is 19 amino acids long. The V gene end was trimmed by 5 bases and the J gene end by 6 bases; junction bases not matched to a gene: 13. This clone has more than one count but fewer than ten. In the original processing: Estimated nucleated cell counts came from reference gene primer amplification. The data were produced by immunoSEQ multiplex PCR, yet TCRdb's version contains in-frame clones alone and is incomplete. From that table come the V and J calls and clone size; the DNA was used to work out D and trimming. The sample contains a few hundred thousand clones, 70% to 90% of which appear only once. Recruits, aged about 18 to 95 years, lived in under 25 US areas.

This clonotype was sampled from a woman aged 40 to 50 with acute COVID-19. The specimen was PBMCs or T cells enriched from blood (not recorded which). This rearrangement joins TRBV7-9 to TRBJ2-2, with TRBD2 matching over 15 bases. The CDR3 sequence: CASSRTSGGAFSAAGELFF. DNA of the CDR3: TGTGCCAGCAGCAGGACTAGCGGGGGGGCATTCTCTGCCGCCGGGGAGCTGTTTTTT.